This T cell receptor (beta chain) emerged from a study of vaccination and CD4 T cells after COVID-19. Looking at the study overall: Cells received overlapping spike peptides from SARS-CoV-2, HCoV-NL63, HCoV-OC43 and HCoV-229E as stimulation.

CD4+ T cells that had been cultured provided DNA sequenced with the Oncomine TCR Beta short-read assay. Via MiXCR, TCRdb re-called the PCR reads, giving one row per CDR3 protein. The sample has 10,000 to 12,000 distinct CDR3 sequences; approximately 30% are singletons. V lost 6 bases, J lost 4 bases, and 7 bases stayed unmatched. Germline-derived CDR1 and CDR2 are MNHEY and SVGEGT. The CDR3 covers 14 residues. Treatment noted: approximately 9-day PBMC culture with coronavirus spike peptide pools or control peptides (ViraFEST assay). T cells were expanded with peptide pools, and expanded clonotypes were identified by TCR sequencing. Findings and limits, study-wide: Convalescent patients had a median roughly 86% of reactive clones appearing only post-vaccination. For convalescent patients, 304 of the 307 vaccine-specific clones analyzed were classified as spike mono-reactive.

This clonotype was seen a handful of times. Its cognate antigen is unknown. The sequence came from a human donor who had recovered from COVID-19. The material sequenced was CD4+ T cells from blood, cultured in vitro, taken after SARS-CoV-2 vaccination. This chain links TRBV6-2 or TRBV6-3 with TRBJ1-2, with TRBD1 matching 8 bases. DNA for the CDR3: TGTGCCAGCAGCCGACAGGGGTCTGTCTATGGCTACACCTTC. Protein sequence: CASSRQGSVYGYTF.